A single sample gave rise to the 29 T cell receptor beta chains below, sequenced in a study of T cell responses to AZD1222 COVID-19 vaccine. Clones were sequenced by immunoSEQ multiplex PCR, and TCRdb holds only the in-frame ones, with some missing. The table records approximately 100,000 clones, more than 70% of them present only once. Specimen: peripheral blood, collected on day 0 of AZD1222 vaccination. These TCRs come from an adult in good health.

V gene TRBV24-1 combines with J gene TRBJ2-1; D might be TRBD2 (6 bases). Germline CDR1 reads KGHDR; CDR2 reads SFDVKD. This CDR3 spans 16 amino acids. V shed 6 bases and J shed 4 bases, with 18 bases lying between them. The CDR3 loop is CATSTQLGLPYNEQFF. The CDR3, as DNA: TGTGCCACCAGTACCCAACTAGGACTACCATACAATGAGCAGTTCTTC.

This clone was seen a handful of times. The V gene is TRBV30, the J gene TRBJ1-3; TRBD1 agrees at 10 bases. The ends lost 5 bases at V and 4 bases at J; junction bases unmatched: 2. The CDR3 consists of 13 residues. CDR1 and CDR2 (germline): GTSNPN, SVGIG (reference sequence). The CDR3 protein is CAWGQGGGNTIYF. Written as DNA, the CDR3 is TGTGCCTGGGGACAGGGGGGAGGAAACACCATATATTTT.

This chain joins TRBV5-1 and TRBJ1-2, with 10 bases that match TRBD1. The ends lost 4 bases at V and 9 bases at J; junction bases unmatched: 6. The CDR3 length is 13 residues. Germline CDR1 and CDR2: SGHRS and YFSETQ. CDR3 region: CASSPGTGASYTF. DNA of the CDR3: TGCGCCAGCAGCCCCGGGACAGGGGCGAGCTACACCTTC.

The chain couples TRBV5-1 to TRBJ2-6; D gene unclear. This CDR3 spans 16 amino acids. Germline CDR1 reads SGHRS; CDR2 reads YFSETQ. V was clipped by 0 bases and J by 0 bases, with 7 bases between them. This CDR3 is CASSLAPNSGANVLTF. The DNA of the CDR3 is TGCGCCAGCAGCTTGGCTCCAAACTCTGGGGCCAACGTCCTGACTTTC.

This chain connects TRBV27 to TRBJ1-1; TRBD1 agrees at 11 bases. This CDR3 is built from 15 residues. Trimming at V came to 7 bases and at J to 4 bases, leaving 8 bases not matched to a gene. Germline V gives CDR1 MNHEY, CDR2 SMNVEV (reference sequence). CDR3 sequence (DNA): TGTGCCAGCAAATACACCGGGACAGGGGGCACTGAAGCTTTCTTT. Its translation is CASKYTGTGGTEAFF.

The chain employs TRBV3-1 (or the pseudogene TRBV3-2) and TRBJ2-3, with 7 bases that match TRBD2. The germline gives CDR1 LGHDT, CDR2 YNNKEL (reference sequence). The V segment lost 2 bases and the J segment 12 bases; nucleotides outside the gene matches: 8. The CDR3 sequence is 13 residues long. CDR3 in DNA: TGTGCCAGCAGCCAAAGCGGACGGGAGGCCCAGTATTTT. This codes for CASSQSGREAQYF.

V gene TRBV19 combines with J gene TRBJ1-1; D perhaps matches TRBD1 (5 bases). The germline V gene encodes CDR1 LNHDA and CDR2 SQIVND (reference sequence). V dropped 3 bases and J dropped 6 bases, with 11 bases sitting between them. This CDR3 spans 13 amino acids. The CDR3 coding sequence is TGTGCCAGTAGTATGACAGTTACGGCTGAAGCTTTCTTT. This codes for CASSMTVTAEAFF.

V and J are TRBV23-1 and TRBJ1-2; D remains ambiguous. TRBV23-1 is an open reading frame whose function is uncertain. CDR3 length: 15 residues. V was trimmed by 3 bases and J by 7 bases, leaving 18 bases between them. The CDR3 loop reads CASSHLGFLVPGYTF. In DNA form, the CDR3 reads TGCGCCAGCAGTCATTTGGGGTTTCTGGTTCCTGGCTACACCTTC.

The rearrangement uses TRBV5-4 and TRBJ2-7, with a possible D match to TRBD2 (6 bases). The germline CDR1 and CDR2 sequences are SGHNT and YYREEE (reference sequence). The CDR3 consists of 13 residues. V was clipped by 0 bases and J by 5 bases, with 9 bases between them. CDR3: CASSLGLGNEQYF. For the CDR3, the DNA is TGTGCCAGCAGCTTGGGACTAGGCAACGAGCAGTACTTC.

The chain is built from TRBV28 and TRBJ1-5; 9 nucleotides agree with TRBD1. Per germline, CDR1 MDHEN and CDR2 SYDVKM. The CDR3 consists of 15 residues. V lost 6 bases, J lost 7 bases, and 10 bases stayed unmatched. As DNA, the CDR3 is TGTGCCAGCAGACCGGACAGGGGCTGGGGCCAGCCCCAGCATTTT. Its translation: CASRPDRGWGQPQHF.

The chain couples TRBV5-1 to TRBJ2-7; D is unclear. This CDR3 spans 13 amino acids. V lost 2 bases and J 3 bases, leaving 9 bases between the germline ends. CDR1 SGHRS and CDR2 YFSETQ come from the germline V gene. CDR3 region: CASSLPSRYEQYF. CDR3 in DNA: TGCGCCAGCAGCTTACCCAGCCGCTACGAGCAGTACTTC.

The J gene is TRBJ1-2, the V gene TRBV6-5; D gene unclear. Per the germline V gene, CDR1 is MNHEY and CDR2 is SVGAGI. Trimming removed 5 bases at V and 7 bases at J, with 17 bases between. The CDR3 consists of 14 residues. CDR3 in amino acids: CASSPTVAVRGYTF. The CDR3 DNA reads as TGTGCCAGCAGTCCCACAGTGGCGGTGCGTGGCTACACCTTC.

The chain joins TRBV27 to TRBJ1-6, with 8 bases aligning to TRBD1. The CDR3 has 14 residues. The junction had 9 bases not matched to a gene; V was cut back by 8 bases and J by 9 bases. Germline assignment: CDR1 MNHEY and CDR2 SMNVEV (reference sequence). CDR3 loop: CASSGQGMGSPLHF. CDR3 in DNA: TGTGCCAGCTCAGGACAGGGAATGGGTTCACCCCTCCACTTT.

The chain recombines TRBV28 with TRBJ1-2; D is undetermined. The CDR3 extends over 13 amino acids. The germline V gene encodes CDR1 MDHEN and CDR2 SYDVKM. V lost 3 bases, J lost 2 bases, and 7 bases lay in between. CDR3: CASSFSGNYGYTF. As DNA, the CDR3 is TGTGCCAGCAGTTTCTCGGGGAACTATGGCTACACCTTC.

This chain connects TRBV11-1 to TRBJ1-1; TRBD1 might be the D (6 bases). Per the germline V gene, CDR1 is SGHAT and CDR2 is FQDESV (reference sequence). Trimming pared 2 bases from V and 4 bases from J, leaving 8 bases between. The CDR3 contains 13 residues. The CDR3, as DNA: TGTGCCAGCAGCTTATTGACAGGCACTGAAGCTTTCTTT. Residues: CASSLLTGTEAFF.

This chain joins TRBV19 and TRBJ2-5; D possibly corresponds to TRBD2 (5 bases). Trimming left V 5 bases short and J 3 bases short, with 13 bases between. Looked up from germline, CDR1 is LNHDA and CDR2 is SQIVND (reference sequence). This CDR3 region has 14 residues. This CDR3 is CASSRVRGKETQYF. The CDR3 DNA sequence: TGTGCCAGTAGTCGCGTCCGGGGAAAAGAGACCCAGTACTTC.

This clone appeared a few times. This sequence joins TRBV25-1 and TRBJ2-1, with 11 positions matching TRBD2. CDR1 is MGHDK, CDR2 SYGVNS, per germline. The CDR3 totals 14 residues. J gave up 8 bases and V 3 bases, and 3 bases lay outside the gene matches. The CDR3 nucleotides are TGTGCCAGCAGTGATAGCGGGGGGGCCTATGAGCAGTTCTTC. The encoded protein is CASSDSGGAYEQFF.

The V call is TRBV7-8, the J call TRBJ2-2; D is unclear. CDR3 size: 14 residues. V was shortened by 1 base and J by 1 base, with 4 bases between the two germline ends. CDR1 SGHVS and CDR2 FQNEAQ come from the germline V gene. The CDR3 loop is CASSLVLNTGELFF. CDR3 nucleotides: TGTGCCAGCAGCTTAGTGCTGAACACCGGGGAGCTGTTTTTT.

V and J are TRBV6-5 and TRBJ1-3; 8 bases map to TRBD1. V gave up 4 bases and J gave up 3 bases; unmatched junction bases: 8. From germline, CDR1 is MNHEY and CDR2 SVGAGI. The CDR3 spans 16 residues. The CDR3 coding sequence is TGTGCCAGCAGTTCTTGGGACAGGATCATTGGAAACACCATATATTTT. It codes for CASSSWDRIIGNTIYF.

The chain combines TRBV7-9 with TRBJ2-3, with D possibly TRBD2 on 5 matching bases. This CDR3 is built from 15 residues. The germline V gene has CDR1 SEHNR and CDR2 FQNEAQ (reference sequence). V lost 1 base to trimming and J lost 3 bases, with 11 bases between them. CDR3 protein: CASSLGFGGTDTQYF. In DNA, the CDR3 is TGTGCCAGCAGCTTAGGGTTCGGCGGGACAGATACGCAGTATTTT. Drawing the rest from reference TRBV7-9 and TRBJ2-3, the complete variable domain is DTGVSQNPRHKITKRGQNVTFRCDPISEHNRLYWYRQTLGQGPEFLTYFQNEAQLEKSRLLSDRFSAERPKGSFSTLEIQRTEQGDSAMYLCASSLGFGGTDTQYFGPGTRLTVL.

V is TRBV19 and J is TRBJ2-2; D is perhaps TRBD1 (5 bases). CDR1 LNHDA and CDR2 SQIVND come from the germline V gene (reference sequence). V gave up 3 bases and J gave up 0 bases, with 11 bases separating them. The CDR3 has 16 residues. Here the CDR3 reads CASSMQGVPNTGELFF. The CDR3 DNA reads as TGTGCCAGTAGTATGCAAGGGGTACCGAACACCGGGGAGCTGTTTTTT.

The chain has TRBV14 and TRBJ1-5; D perhaps matches TRBD1 (5 bases). Between the trimmed V and J ends, which lost 8 bases and 6 bases, there was a span of 14 bases. Germline loops: CDR1 SGHDN, CDR2 FVKESK. The CDR3 is 13 residues long. This CDR3 is CASPIWGCQPQHF. In nucleotides, the CDR3 is TGTGCCAGCCCTATTTGGGGGTGTCAGCCCCAGCATTTT.

The CDR3 sequence: CASSPGRGDSPLHF. CDR3 coding DNA: TGTGCCAGCAGCCCCGGGAGGGGGGATTCACCCCTCCACTTT. The chain is built from TRBV6-2 or TRBV6-3 and TRBJ1-6; D possibly corresponds to TRBD1 (6 bases). V gave up 6 bases and J gave up 8 bases, with 14 bases separating them. The CDR3 is 14 residues long. Germline-derived CDR1 and CDR2 are MNHEY and SVGEGT.

This chain links TRBV21-1 with TRBJ2-7. TRBV21-1 is described as a pseudogene. The CDR3 extends over 14 amino acids. DNA of the CDR3: TGTGCCAGCAGCAAGGGAACTCCCGCCTACGAGCAGTACGTC. It is translated as CASSKGTPAYEQYV.

This clone was observed a single time. This chain's CDR3 is CASSLLLAVYNEQFF. CDR3 DNA sequence: TGCGCCAGCAGCTTGTTGTTAGCGGTCTACAATGAGCAGTTCTTC. The chain has TRBV5-1 and TRBJ2-1; D perhaps matches TRBD2 (6 bases). Germline CDR1 SGHRS, CDR2 YFSETQ. Trimming removed 1 base from V and 3 bases from J, with 11 bases in between. CDR3 size: 15 residues.

The rearrangement uses TRBV25-1 and TRBJ1-1; D uncertain. CDR3 length equals 13 residues. Per the germline V gene, CDR1 is MGHDK and CDR2 is SYGVNS. V was cut by 5 bases and J by 6 bases, with 13 bases left in between. Written as DNA, the CDR3 is TGTGCCAGCAGTTGGCTCAGAGGGTCTGAAGCTTTCTTT. Its translation is CASSWLRGSEAFF.

The V call is TRBV3-1 (or the pseudogene TRBV3-2), the J call TRBJ2-7; D not certain. The ends were cut back, 0 bases at V and 6 bases at J, with 6 bases in the middle. This CDR3 spans 12 amino acids. Germline V gene lookup returns CDR1 LGHDT and CDR2 YNNKEL (reference sequence). Written as DNA, the CDR3 is TGTGCCAGCAGCCAAGAAGGGCTCGAGCAGTACGTC. It specifies CASSQEGLEQYV.

The rearrangement links TRBV6-5 to TRBJ1-5; the D gene is possibly TRBD1 (6 bases). The CDR3 consists of 13 residues. V gave up 4 bases and J gave up 6 bases, with 10 bases separating them. Germline V gives CDR1 MNHEY, CDR2 SVGAGI. CDR3 bases: TGTGCCAGCAGTTCGGGGGGGGCTCAGCCCCAGCATTTT. Translating gives CASSSGGAQPQHF.

This rearrangement joins TRBV12-3 or TRBV12-4 to TRBJ1-1, with a tentative D call TRBD1 (6 bases). The length of the CDR3 is 13 residues. With 7 bases removed from V and 1 base from J, the gap between germline ends came to 10 bases. CDR3: CASIQTGNTEAFF. CDR3 DNA sequence: TGTGCCAGCATCCAGACAGGGAACACTGAAGCTTTCTTT.